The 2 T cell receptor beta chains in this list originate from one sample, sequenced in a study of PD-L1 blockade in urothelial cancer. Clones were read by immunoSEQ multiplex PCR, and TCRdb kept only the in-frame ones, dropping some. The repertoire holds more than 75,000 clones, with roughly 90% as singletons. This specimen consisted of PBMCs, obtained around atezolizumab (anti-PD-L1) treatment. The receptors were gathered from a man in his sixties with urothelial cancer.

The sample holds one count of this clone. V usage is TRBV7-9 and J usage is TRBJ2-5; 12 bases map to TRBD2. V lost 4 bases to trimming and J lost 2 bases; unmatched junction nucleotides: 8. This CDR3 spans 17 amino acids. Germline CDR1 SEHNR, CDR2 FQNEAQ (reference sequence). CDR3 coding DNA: TGTGCCAGCAGCTCCCGACTAGCGGGGGCACCTCAAGAGACCCAGTACTTC. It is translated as CASSSRLAGAPQETQYF.

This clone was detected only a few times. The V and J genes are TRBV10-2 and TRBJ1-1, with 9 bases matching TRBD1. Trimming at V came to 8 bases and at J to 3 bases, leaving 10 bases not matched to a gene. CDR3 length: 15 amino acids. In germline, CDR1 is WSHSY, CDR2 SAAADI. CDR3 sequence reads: CASRDGRTGDTEAFF. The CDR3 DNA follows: TGCGCCAGCCGAGACGGCCGGACAGGGGACACTGAAGCTTTCTTT.